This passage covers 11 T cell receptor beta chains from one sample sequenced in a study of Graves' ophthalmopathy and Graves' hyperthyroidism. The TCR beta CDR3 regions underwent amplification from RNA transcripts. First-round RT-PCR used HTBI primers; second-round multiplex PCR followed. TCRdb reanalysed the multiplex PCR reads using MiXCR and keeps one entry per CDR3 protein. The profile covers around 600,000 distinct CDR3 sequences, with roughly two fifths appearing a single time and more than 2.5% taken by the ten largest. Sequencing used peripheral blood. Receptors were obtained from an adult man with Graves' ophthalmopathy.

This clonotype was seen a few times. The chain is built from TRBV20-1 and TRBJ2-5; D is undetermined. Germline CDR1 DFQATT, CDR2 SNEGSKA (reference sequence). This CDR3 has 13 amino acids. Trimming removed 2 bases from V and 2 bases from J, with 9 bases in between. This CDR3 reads CSARFPGQETQYF. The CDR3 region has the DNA TGCAGTGCTAGATTCCCAGGACAAGAGACCCAGTACTTC.

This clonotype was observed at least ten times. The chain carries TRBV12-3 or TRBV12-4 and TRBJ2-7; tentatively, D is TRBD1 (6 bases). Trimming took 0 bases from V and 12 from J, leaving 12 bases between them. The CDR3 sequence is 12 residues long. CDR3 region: CASSLAMGDMYF. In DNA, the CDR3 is TGTGCCAGCAGTTTAGCCATGGGGGACATGTACTTC.

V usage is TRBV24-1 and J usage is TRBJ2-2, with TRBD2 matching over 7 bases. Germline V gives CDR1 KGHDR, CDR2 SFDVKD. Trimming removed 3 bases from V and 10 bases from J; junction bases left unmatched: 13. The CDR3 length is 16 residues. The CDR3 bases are TGTGCCACCAGTGATGCTGGGACTAAGGCCATCCAGGAGCTGTTTTTT. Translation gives CATSDAGTKAIQELFF.

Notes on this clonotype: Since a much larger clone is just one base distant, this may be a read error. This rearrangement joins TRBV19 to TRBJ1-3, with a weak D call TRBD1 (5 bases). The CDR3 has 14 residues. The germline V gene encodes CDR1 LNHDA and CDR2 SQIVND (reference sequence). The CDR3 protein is CASSIAGSGNTTYF. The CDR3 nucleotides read TGTGCCAGTAGTATCGCAGGGTCTGGAAACACCACATATTTT.

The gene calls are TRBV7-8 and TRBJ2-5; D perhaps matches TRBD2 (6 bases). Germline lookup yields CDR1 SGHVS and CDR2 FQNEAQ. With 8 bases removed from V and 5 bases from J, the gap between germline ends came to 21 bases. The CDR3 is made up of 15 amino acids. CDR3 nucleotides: TGTGCCAGCGGGAGCGGGCGGGGCGGGGCGGAGACCCAGTACTTC. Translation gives CASGSGRGGAETQYF.

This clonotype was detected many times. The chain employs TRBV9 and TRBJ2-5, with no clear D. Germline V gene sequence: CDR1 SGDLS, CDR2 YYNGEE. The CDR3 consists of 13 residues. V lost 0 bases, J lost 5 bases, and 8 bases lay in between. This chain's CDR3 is CASSVVSGETQYF. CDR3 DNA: TGTGCCAGCAGCGTAGTGTCTGGGGAGACCCAGTACTTC.

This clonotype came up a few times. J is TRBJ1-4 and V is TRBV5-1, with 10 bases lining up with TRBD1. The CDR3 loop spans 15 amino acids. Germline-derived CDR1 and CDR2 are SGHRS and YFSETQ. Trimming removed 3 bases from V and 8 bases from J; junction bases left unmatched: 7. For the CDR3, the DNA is TGCGCCAGCAGCTACGGGACAGGGGAAGGAGAAAAACTGTTTTTT. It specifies CASSYGTGEGEKLFF.

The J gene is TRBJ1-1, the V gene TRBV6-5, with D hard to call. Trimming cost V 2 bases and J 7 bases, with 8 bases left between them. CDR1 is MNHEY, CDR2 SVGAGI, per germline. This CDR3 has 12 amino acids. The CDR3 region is CASSYGGGEAFF. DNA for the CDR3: TGTGCCAGCAGTTACGGCGGCGGTGAAGCTTTCTTT.

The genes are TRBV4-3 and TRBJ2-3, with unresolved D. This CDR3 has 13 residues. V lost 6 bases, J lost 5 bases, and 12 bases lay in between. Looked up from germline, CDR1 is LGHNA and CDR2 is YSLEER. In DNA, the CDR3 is TGCGCCAGCAGGAATCTAGGGCGAGATACGCAGTATTTT. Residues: CASRNLGRDTQYF.

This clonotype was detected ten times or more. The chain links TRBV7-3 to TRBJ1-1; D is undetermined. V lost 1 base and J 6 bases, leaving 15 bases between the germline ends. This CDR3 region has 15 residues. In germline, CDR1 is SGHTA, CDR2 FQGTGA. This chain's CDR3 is CASSLIGPPESEAFF. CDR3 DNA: TGTGCCAGCAGCTTAATCGGTCCTCCAGAGTCTGAAGCTTTCTTT.

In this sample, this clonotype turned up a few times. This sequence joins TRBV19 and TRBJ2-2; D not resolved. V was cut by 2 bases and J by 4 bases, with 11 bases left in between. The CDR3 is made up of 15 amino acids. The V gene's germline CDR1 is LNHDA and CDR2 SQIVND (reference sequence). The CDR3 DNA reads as TGTGCCAGTAGTATAAACTTCGCCGGCACCGGGGAGCTGTTTTTT. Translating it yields CASSINFAGTGELFF.